This TCR beta chain was retrieved from a study of beta chain features in type 1 diabetes. The CDR3 spans 17 residues. CDR1 and CDR2 (germline): SGHRS, YFSETQ. The V gene end was trimmed by 7 bases and the J gene end by 2 bases; junction bases not matched to a gene: 6. Reverse transcription of all isolated RNA meant that expressed TCRB transcripts were sequenced. Libraries were prepared by immunoSEQ multiplex PCR; TCRdb keeps only in-frame clonotypes and omits some of them. The data hold 850,000 to 900,000 clones, with roughly 15% observed a single time. The sequencing input was naive CD4+ T cells from blood. This sequence originates from a woman aged 18-29 years in good health. The gene calls are TRBV5-1 and TRBJ2-1, with TRBD2 matching 16 bases. The CDR3 region is CASGTSGRAGTYNEQFF. The CDR3 bases are TGCGCCAGCGGGACTAGCGGGAGGGCCGGTACCTACAATGAGCAGTTCTTC.